The 22 T cell receptor beta chains below were found in one sample sequenced in a study of shared clonotypes between healthy human individuals. Clones were sequenced by immunoSEQ multiplex PCR, and TCRdb holds only the in-frame ones, with some missing. The data contain 2 million to 2.5 million clones, 85% to 95% of them seen just once; the ten biggest clones take up 0.13%. Sequencing was carried out using naive CD4+ T cells sorted from blood. The subset denotes: CD45RA+ positively selected. The receptors originated from a man aged 18 to 30 in good health.

The chain links TRBV7-8 to TRBJ2-1, with 7 bases lining up with TRBD2. CDR1 SGHVS and CDR2 FQNEAQ come from the germline V gene. The V gene end was trimmed by 4 bases and the J gene end by 1 base; junction bases not matched to a gene: 10. This CDR3 spans 17 amino acids. The DNA of the CDR3 is TGTGCCAGCAGCTCCCTTGGGGCTAGCGGATCCTACAATGAGCAGTTCTTC. Translation gives CASSSLGASGSYNEQFF.

The chain is built from TRBV4-1 and TRBJ1-5; TRBD1 agrees at 7 bases. Per germline, CDR1 MGHRA and CDR2 YSYEKL. The CDR3 has 15 amino acids. The V and J ends lost 0 bases and 6 bases, in that order; junction bases with no gene match: 5. CDR3 region: CASSQDTGVGQPQHF. The CDR3 nucleotides are TGCGCCAGCAGCCAAGATACAGGGGTAGGTCAGCCCCAGCATTTT.

The chain joins TRBV19 to TRBJ1-1; no reliable D call. V was cut by 1 base and J by 1 base, with 7 bases left in between. The CDR3 spans 14 residues. The germline CDR1 and CDR2 sequences are LNHDA and SQIVND (reference sequence). This chain's CDR3 is CASSIGSGNTEAFF. The CDR3 DNA sequence: TGTGCCAGTAGTATAGGTTCGGGGAACACTGAAGCTTTCTTT.

As to this clone: This same CDR3 is encoded by further DNA sequences in the sample. The CDR3 is CASSRDRGNTEAFF. In DNA form, the CDR3 reads TGTGCCAGCTCCCGCGACAGGGGAAACACTGAAGCTTTCTTT. V is TRBV18 and J is TRBJ1-1, with 8 bases lining up with TRBD1. In germline, CDR1 is KGHSH, CDR2 LQKENI. This CDR3 is built from 14 residues. Trimming cost V 6 bases and J 2 bases; bases outside gene matches: 5. Full variable domain (remainder filled in from reference TRBV18 and TRBJ1-1): NAGVMQNPRHLVRRRGQEARLRCSPMKGHSHVYWYRQLPEEGLKFMVYLQKENIIDESGMPKERFSAEFPKEGPSILRIQQVVRGDSAAYFCASSRDRGNTEAFFGQGTRLTVV.

The chain recombines TRBV18 with TRBJ2-2, with D maybe TRBD2 (6 bases). Germline values: CDR1 KGHSH, CDR2 LQKENI. V shed 3 bases and J shed 0 bases, with 8 bases lying between them. This CDR3 has 15 residues. This chain's CDR3 is CASSPRETNTGELFF. DNA for the CDR3: TGTGCCAGCTCACCTCGGGAGACGAACACCGGGGAGCTGTTTTTT.

The chain joins TRBV10-1 to TRBJ2-3; 9 nucleotides line up with TRBD2. CDR1 is WNHNN, CDR2 SYGVQD, per germline (reference sequence). CDR3 length: 15 residues. V was clipped by 6 bases and J by 2 bases; unmatched bases: 6. The CDR3: CASSPGLASTDTQYF. The CDR3, as DNA: TGCGCCAGCAGCCCCGGACTAGCGTCCACAGATACGCAGTATTTT.

As for this clone: Distinct nucleotide sequences in the sample also encode this CDR3. V gene TRBV7-3 combines with J gene TRBJ1-6; TRBD1 might be the D (5 bases). The CDR3 is 13 amino acids. CDR1 and CDR2 (germline): SGHTA, FQGTGA. Trimming stripped 4 bases from V and 7 bases from J, with 8 bases between. The CDR3 DNA reads TGTGCCAGCAGCTCAGACAGAAATTCACCCCTCCACTTT. Translation gives CASSSDRNSPLHF.

The rearrangement uses TRBV9 and TRBJ2-6, with TRBD1 identical over 7 bases. CDR1 is SGDLS and CDR2 is YYNGEE in the germline V gene. Losses at the gene ends were 2 bases for V and 2 bases for J; bases not matched to a gene: 7. The CDR3 extends over 17 amino acids. The CDR3 sequence is CASSVSKGATGANVLTF. The CDR3 DNA reads as TGTGCCAGCAGCGTCAGTAAGGGGGCGACTGGGGCCAACGTCCTGACTTTC.

The chain has TRBV30 and TRBJ1-5; D not certain. CDR1 is GTSNPN, CDR2 SVGIG, per germline (reference sequence). The CDR3 is 14 residues long. Trimming removed 0 bases from V and 7 bases from J, with 13 bases in between. The DNA for the CDR3 is TGTGCCTGGAGTGTAATGGCAGGTGACCAGCCCCAGCATTTT. Amino acid sequence: CAWSVMAGDQPQHF.

V gene TRBV4-3 combines with J gene TRBJ2-7; 8 bases match TRBD1. CDR3 length: 14 residues. J gave up 6 bases and V 5 bases, and 9 bases lay outside the gene matches. CDR1 is LGHNA, CDR2 YSLEER, per germline. The CDR3 DNA reads TGCGCCAGCAGCTTGGTTCAGGGGGCCAGCGAGCAGTACTTC. It encodes CASSLVQGASEQYF.

The V call is TRBV21-1, the J call TRBJ1-5; the table's D call, TRBD1, was not checked against the DNA. TRBV21-1 is assigned pseudogene status. The CDR3 is 17 amino acids. The CDR3 DNA follows: TGTGCCAGCAGCAAAGAGACGTGCAGGGCCTTTAATCAGCCCCAGCATTTT. Protein sequence: CASSKETCRAFNQPQHF.

The chain uses TRBV1 and TRBJ2-7; TRBD2 is the table's D call and was not checked against the DNA. TRBV1 is an annotated pseudogene. The CDR3 covers 13 residues. CDR3 DNA sequence: TGCACCAGCAGAGGACTAGTCGGCTACGAGCAGTACTTC. Protein sequence: CTSRGLVGYEQYF.

The chain couples TRBV5-1 to TRBJ2-7, with 8 bases identical to TRBD2. Germline CDR1 SGHRS, CDR2 YFSETQ. The CDR3 length is 14 residues. Trimming took 4 bases from V and 1 from J; bases not matched to a gene: 4. The CDR3 here is CASSKAGESYEQYF. In nucleotides, the CDR3 is TGCGCCAGCAGCAAAGCGGGAGAGTCCTACGAGCAGTACTTC.

The chain recombines TRBV2 with TRBJ1-2; D remains ambiguous. Germline lookup yields CDR1 SNHLY and CDR2 FYNNEI. With 7 bases removed from V and 2 bases from J, the gap between germline ends came to 14 bases. This CDR3 is built from 14 residues. As DNA, the CDR3 is TGTGCCAGCACCGAGGGCAGGCTGAACTATGGCTACACCTTC. Protein product: CASTEGRLNYGYTF.

Remarks on this clone: In the same sample, other DNA sequences code for this CDR3. The genes are TRBV5-1 and TRBJ2-5; D gene ambiguous. Germline-derived CDR1 and CDR2 are SGHRS and YFSETQ. V was shortened by 0 bases and J by 2 bases, with 8 bases between the two germline ends. The CDR3 runs to 14 residues. For the CDR3, the DNA is TGCGCCAGCAGCTTGGAGTGGGGACAAGAGACCCAGTACTTC. Its protein is CASSLEWGQETQYF.

J is TRBJ2-7 and V is TRBV2; D gene ambiguous. The V gene's germline CDR1 is SNHLY and CDR2 FYNNEI. The ends were cut back, 8 bases at V and 2 bases at J, with 13 bases in the middle. The CDR3 totals 13 residues. In DNA, the CDR3 is TGTGCCAGCTGCCGAGGTCTCGCCTACGAGCAGTACTTC. Its translation: CASCRGLAYEQYF.

The chain carries TRBV9 and TRBJ2-7; 12 bases map to TRBD2. Per the germline V gene, CDR1 is SGDLS and CDR2 is YYNGEE. Trimming cost V 2 bases and J 2 bases; bases outside gene matches: 5. The CDR3 extends over 16 amino acids. The CDR3 protein is CASSVGTSGFPYEQYF. CDR3 nucleotide sequence: TGTGCCAGCAGCGTTGGGACTAGCGGGTTCCCCTACGAGCAGTACTTC. The whole variable domain, remainder taken from reference TRBV9 and TRBJ2-7, is DSGVTQTPKHLITATGQRVTLRCSPRSGDLSVYWYQQSLDQGLQFLIQYYNGEERAKGNILERFSAQQFPDLHSELNLSSLELGDSALYFCASSVGTSGFPYEQYFGPGTRLTVT.

This chain uses TRBV6-1 with TRBJ1-2, with D maybe TRBD1 (5 bases). The ends were cut back, 0 bases at V and 4 bases at J, with 9 bases in the middle. From germline, CDR1 is MNHNS and CDR2 SASEGT. The CDR3 sequence is 14 residues long. CDR3 in DNA: TGTGCCAGCAGTGAAGCGGTGGGGCCCTATGGCTACACCTTC. Translating gives CASSEAVGPYGYTF.

The rearrangement uses TRBV2 and TRBJ2-1, with 8 nucleotides matching TRBD2. After removal of 8 bases from V and 0 bases from J, the junction contained 9 bases not matched to a gene. Germline assignment: CDR1 SNHLY and CDR2 FYNNEI. CDR3 length: 16 residues. CDR3 residues: CASGLGREVSYNEQFF. DNA of the CDR3: TGTGCCAGCGGGTTGGGGCGGGAGGTCTCCTACAATGAGCAGTTCTTC.

V is TRBV29-1 and J is TRBJ1-1; no firm D call. The CDR3 has 13 amino acids. With 4 bases removed from V and 1 base from J, the gap between germline ends came to 10 bases. The germline gives CDR1 SQVTM, CDR2 ANQGSEA. CDR3 sequence reads: CSVAPRKNTEAFF. The CDR3 nucleotides are TGCAGCGTTGCCCCCAGGAAGAACACTGAAGCTTTCTTT.

The V call is TRBV5-1, the J call TRBJ2-7; D unresolved. The ends were cut back, 7 bases at V and 7 bases at J, with 27 bases in the middle. Germline loops: CDR1 SGHRS, CDR2 YFSETQ. The length of the CDR3 is 16 residues. The CDR3 region has the DNA TGCGCCAGCGGGCCGACCTCCTCCAGGCTCAACCGGGAGCAGTACTTC. It specifies CASGPTSSRLNREQYF.

This clone was observed a single time. This chain uses TRBV5-6 with TRBJ2-7; the D call may be TRBD1 or TRBD2 (6 bases each). V was shortened by 4 bases and J by 7 bases, with 15 bases between the two germline ends. The germline gives CDR1 SGHDT, CDR2 YYEEEE. CDR3 size: 13 residues. Written as DNA, the CDR3 is TGTGCCAGCAGCCAAAGGCAGGGGAGGGAGCAGTACTTC. Translating it yields CASSQRQGREQYF.